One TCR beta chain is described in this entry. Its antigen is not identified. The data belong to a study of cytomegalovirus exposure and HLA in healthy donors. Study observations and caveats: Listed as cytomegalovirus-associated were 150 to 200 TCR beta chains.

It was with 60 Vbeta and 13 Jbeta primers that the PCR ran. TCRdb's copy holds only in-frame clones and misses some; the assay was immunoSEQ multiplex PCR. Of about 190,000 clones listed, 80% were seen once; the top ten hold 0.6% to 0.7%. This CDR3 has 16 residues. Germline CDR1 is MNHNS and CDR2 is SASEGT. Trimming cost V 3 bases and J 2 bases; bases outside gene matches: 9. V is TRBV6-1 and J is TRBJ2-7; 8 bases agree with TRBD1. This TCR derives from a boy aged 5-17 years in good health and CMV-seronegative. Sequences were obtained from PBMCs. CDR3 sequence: CASSEGDRGFPYEQYF. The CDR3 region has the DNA TGTGCCAGCAGTGAGGGAGACAGGGGATTCCCCTACGAGCAGTACTTC.